This T cell receptor beta chain derives from a study of technical replicates of blood from a few donors. Germline V gene data show CDR1 as SQVTM and CDR2 as ANQGSEA. V was pared by 6 bases and J by 9 bases, with 18 bases between. The CDR3 extends over 12 amino acids. Sequencing used immunoSEQ multiplex PCR; TCRdb keeps in-frame clones, though not all of them. Of some 99,000 clones listed, 95% are singletons. Sequenced material: T cells isolated from PBMCs. The rearrangement uses TRBV29-1 and TRBJ2-7; a weak D match, TRBD1 (6 bases). The source of this sequence is a human donor in good health. Here the CDR3 DNA reads TGCAGCGTGGCCACACAGGGCATAGGGCAGTACTTC. Amino acid sequence: CSVATQGIGQYF.